These T cell receptor beta chains were read from a single sample in a study of T-cell reconstitution after alpha-beta-depleted transplantation in children. TCRdb recomputed calls from the PCR reads with MiXCR, one row per CDR3 protein. The table lists approximately 340,000 distinct CDR3 sequences, around a tenth of them singletons. This specimen was PBMCs from the stem cell graft donor, taken from the stem cell graft. The origin of the receptors is a human donor who donated a stem cell graft to a child with acute lymphoblastic leukemia. CDR3s leave out the opening cysteine and the closing phenylalanine or tryptophan.

CDR3 protein: ASSFASPEKLF
J gene: TRBJ1-4
V gene: TRBV7-9

CDR3 protein: ASSLEFNWGDNEQF
J gene: TRBJ2-1
V gene: TRBV5-1

CDR3 protein: ASSEYGGTGNQPQH
J gene: TRBJ1-5
V gene: TRBV25-1

CDR3 protein: ASSLGTGRVNYEQY
J gene: TRBJ2-7
V gene: TRBV5-4

CDR3 protein: ASSSPRALGDEQY
J gene: TRBJ2-7
V gene: TRBV7-2

CDR3 protein: ASTPLSASGSYEQY
J gene: TRBJ2-7
V gene: TRBV12-3/TRBV12-4

CDR3 protein: ASSTGPSGANVLT
J gene: TRBJ2-6
V gene: TRBV18

CDR3 protein: ASSRLVSQHEQF
J gene: TRBJ2-1
V gene: TRBV5-1

CDR3 protein: SFRGTSNEQF
J gene: TRBJ2-1
V gene: TRBV20-1

CDR3 protein: SARVGSPSIYNEQF
J gene: TRBJ2-1
V gene: TRBV20-1

CDR3 protein: ASSPEGHSYEQY
J gene: TRBJ2-7
V gene: TRBV5-1

CDR3 protein: ASSRTGGALGYT
J gene: TRBJ1-2
V gene: TRBV12-3/TRBV12-4

CDR3 protein: ASSVHLTSGGHNEQF
J gene: TRBJ2-1
V gene: TRBV9

CDR3 protein: ASSQTSGRAGELF
J gene: TRBJ2-2
V gene: TRBV3-1

CDR3 protein: SARDFRGLSGTQY
J gene: TRBJ2-3
V gene: TRBV20-1

CDR3 protein: ATDKREGSTDTQY
J gene: TRBJ2-3
V gene: TRBV7-9

CDR3 protein: ASSSGTAGETQY
J gene: TRBJ2-5
V gene: TRBV7-9

CDR3 protein: ASNYGASNYGYT
J gene: TRBJ1-2
V gene: TRBV5-1

CDR3 protein: SARGQDRSHGAHEKLF
J gene: TRBJ1-4
V gene: TRBV20-1

CDR3 protein: SARDGRGPYEQY
J gene: TRBJ2-7
V gene: TRBV20-1

CDR3 protein: ASSQEATGGPYEQY
J gene: TRBJ2-7
V gene: TRBV4-3

CDR3 protein: AWSVGLAGSGDEQF
J gene: TRBJ2-1
V gene: TRBV30

CDR3 protein: ASSFGGRTNEKLF
J gene: TRBJ1-4
V gene: TRBV12-3/TRBV12-4

CDR3 protein: ASSPHGTGGATGELF
J gene: TRBJ2-2
V gene: TRBV7-9

CDR3 protein: ASSQSRQILNTEAF
J gene: TRBJ1-1
V gene: TRBV5-1

CDR3 protein: ASQSSGTSGSSSYEQY
J gene: TRBJ2-7
V gene: TRBV6-1

CDR3 protein: ASSLARGQGQETQY
J gene: TRBJ2-5
V gene: TRBV7-9

CDR3 protein: ASSQLAGEREQY
J gene: TRBJ2-7
V gene: TRBV4-1

CDR3 protein: ASSSYGGPLSYNEQF
J gene: TRBJ2-1
V gene: TRBV7-3

CDR3 protein: ASTRPPANTEAF
J gene: TRBJ1-1
V gene: TRBV7-9

CDR3 protein: ASSRTSGGNEQF
J gene: TRBJ2-1
V gene: TRBV7-3

CDR3 protein: ASSGGGSGNTGELF
J gene: TRBJ2-2
V gene: TRBV9

CDR3 protein: ASSFRDRPIAKNIQY
J gene: TRBJ2-4
V gene: TRBV12-3/TRBV12-4

CDR3 protein: ASSAGRVWERNTEAF
J gene: TRBJ1-1
V gene: TRBV7-9

CDR3 protein: ASSPRDRVPKTQY
J gene: TRBJ2-5
V gene: TRBV7-2

CDR3 protein: SASFGTRASGADNEQF
J gene: TRBJ2-1
V gene: TRBV20-1

CDR3 protein: ASSLGSRANTGELF
J gene: TRBJ2-2
V gene: TRBV7-2

CDR3 protein: ASSLAPWGLSSLSSYNEQF
J gene: TRBJ2-1
V gene: TRBV7-2

CDR3 protein: AVGQSYRTYGYT
J gene: TRBJ1-2
V gene: TRBV12-3/TRBV12-4

CDR3 protein: ASSPSASGRVEQF
J gene: TRBJ2-1
V gene: TRBV27

CDR3 protein: ASSRTGEGGYT
J gene: TRBJ1-2
V gene: TRBV9

CDR3 protein: ASSQDRRGGNYGYT
J gene: TRBJ1-2
V gene: TRBV4-2

CDR3 protein: ASSLGTSGKKPYEQY
J gene: TRBJ2-7
V gene: TRBV5-1

CDR3 protein: ASSTGLAGGQETQY
J gene: TRBJ2-5
V gene: TRBV7-3

CDR3 protein: AIRRTSGSDEQY
J gene: TRBJ2-7
V gene: TRBV10-3

CDR3 protein: ASAGPRPYEQY
J gene: TRBJ2-7
V gene: TRBV7-9

CDR3 protein: ASSLNAVGYEQY
J gene: TRBJ2-7
V gene: TRBV7-2

CDR3 protein: SVGGGAGVKGYEQY
J gene: TRBJ2-7
V gene: TRBV29-1

CDR3 protein: ASSLASVSYEQY
J gene: TRBJ2-7
V gene: TRBV5-1

CDR3 protein: ASSLNGQPRGETQY
J gene: TRBJ2-5
V gene: TRBV27

CDR3 protein: ASSPLADGGETQY
J gene: TRBJ2-5
V gene: TRBV28

CDR3 protein: ASSSRASGQPQH
J gene: TRBJ1-5
V gene: TRBV7-2

CDR3 protein: ASSLVGSGSLEEQY
J gene: TRBJ2-7
V gene: TRBV5-1